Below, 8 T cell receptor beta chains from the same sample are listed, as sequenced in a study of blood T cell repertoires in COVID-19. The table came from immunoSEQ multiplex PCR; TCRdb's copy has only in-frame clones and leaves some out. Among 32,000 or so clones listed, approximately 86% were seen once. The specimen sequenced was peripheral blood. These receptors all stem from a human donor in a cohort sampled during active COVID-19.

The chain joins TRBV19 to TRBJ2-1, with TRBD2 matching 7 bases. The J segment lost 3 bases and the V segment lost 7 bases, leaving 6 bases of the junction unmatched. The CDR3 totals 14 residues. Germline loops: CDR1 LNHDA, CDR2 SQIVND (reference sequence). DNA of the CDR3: TGTGCCAGTACCCTCACTAGCGACTACAATGAGCAGTTCTTC. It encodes CASTLTSDYNEQFF.

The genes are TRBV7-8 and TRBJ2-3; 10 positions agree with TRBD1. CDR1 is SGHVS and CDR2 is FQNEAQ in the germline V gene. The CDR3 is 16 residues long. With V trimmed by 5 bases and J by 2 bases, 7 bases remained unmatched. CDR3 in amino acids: CASSARTGGNTDTQYF. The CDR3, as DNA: TGTGCCAGCAGCGCCCGGACAGGGGGGAACACAGATACGCAGTATTTT. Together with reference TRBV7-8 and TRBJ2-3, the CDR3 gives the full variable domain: GAGVSQSPRYKVAKRGQDVALRCDPISGHVSLFWYQQALGQGPEFLTYFQNEAQLDKSGLPSDRFFAERPEGSVSTLKIQRTQQEDSAVYLCASSARTGGNTDTQYFGPGTRLTVL.

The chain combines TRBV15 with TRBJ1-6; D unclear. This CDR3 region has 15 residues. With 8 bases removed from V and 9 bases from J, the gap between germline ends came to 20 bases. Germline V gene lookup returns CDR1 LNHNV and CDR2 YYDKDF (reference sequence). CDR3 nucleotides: TGTGCCACCGACAACCACCCGCAATTGGGTTCACCCCTCCACTTT. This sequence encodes CATDNHPQLGSPLHF.

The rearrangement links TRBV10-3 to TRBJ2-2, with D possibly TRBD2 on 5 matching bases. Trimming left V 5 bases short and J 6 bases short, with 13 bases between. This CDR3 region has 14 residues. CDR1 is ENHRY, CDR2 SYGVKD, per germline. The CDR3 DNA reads TGTGCCATCAGTCCAAGGCAGGAGGCCGGGGAGCTGTTTTTT. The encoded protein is CAISPRQEAGELFF.

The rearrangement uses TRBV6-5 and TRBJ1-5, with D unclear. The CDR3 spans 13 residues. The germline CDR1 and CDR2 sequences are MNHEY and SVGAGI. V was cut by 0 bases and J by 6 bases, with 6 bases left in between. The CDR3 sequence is CASSYSRIQPQHF. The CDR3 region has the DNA TGTGCCAGCAGTTACTCGAGGATTCAGCCCCAGCATTTT.

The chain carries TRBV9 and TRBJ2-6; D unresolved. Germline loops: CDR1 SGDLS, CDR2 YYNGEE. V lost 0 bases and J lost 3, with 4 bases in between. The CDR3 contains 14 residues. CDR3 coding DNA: TGTGCCAGCAGCGTAGTTAGTGGGGCCAACGTCCTGACTTTC. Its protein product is CASSVVSGANVLTF. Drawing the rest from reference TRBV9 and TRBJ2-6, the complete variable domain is DSGVTQTPKHLITATGQRVTLRCSPRSGDLSVYWYQQSLDQGLQFLIQYYNGEERAKGNILERFSAQQFPDLHSELNLSSLELGDSALYFCASSVVSGANVLTFGAGSRLTVL.

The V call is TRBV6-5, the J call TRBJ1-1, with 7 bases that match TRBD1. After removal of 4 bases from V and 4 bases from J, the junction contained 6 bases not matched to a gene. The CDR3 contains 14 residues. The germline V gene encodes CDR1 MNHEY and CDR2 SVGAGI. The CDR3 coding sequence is TGTGCCAGCAGTTTATCAGGGGGTAGCACTGAAGCTTTCTTT. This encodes CASSLSGGSTEAFF.

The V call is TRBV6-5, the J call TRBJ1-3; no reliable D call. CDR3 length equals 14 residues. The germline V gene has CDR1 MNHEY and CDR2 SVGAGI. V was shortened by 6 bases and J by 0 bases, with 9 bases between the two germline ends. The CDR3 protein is CASRFRFSGNTIYF. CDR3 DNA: TGTGCCAGCAGGTTCAGGTTCTCTGGAAACACCATATATTTT.